Here is one T cell receptor beta chain with its context. Everyone who took part was roughly 18 to 89 years old, and they came from 24 US areas. Symptom resolution, clearance, or two negative PCRs marked the recovered donors of Cohort 3. TCRdb's table, derived via immunoSEQ multiplex PCR, lists solely in-frame clones and lacks some. The data show about 250,000 clones, 88% seen once. V shed 3 bases and J 3 bases; nucleotides not matched to a gene: 5. CDR3 length equals 14 residues. Germline CDR1 reads MNHNS; CDR2 reads SASEGT. The data belong to a study of blood T cell repertoires in COVID-19. The V gene is TRBV6-1, the J gene TRBJ2-7, with TRBD1 identical over 7 bases. Sequencing was carried out using PBMCs or T cells enriched from blood (not recorded which). The source is a woman aged 45 to 65 who had recovered from COVID-19. The CDR3 here is CASSEGQFNYEQYF. CDR3 coding DNA: TGTGCCAGCAGTGAGGGACAGTTTAACTACGAGCAGTACTTC.